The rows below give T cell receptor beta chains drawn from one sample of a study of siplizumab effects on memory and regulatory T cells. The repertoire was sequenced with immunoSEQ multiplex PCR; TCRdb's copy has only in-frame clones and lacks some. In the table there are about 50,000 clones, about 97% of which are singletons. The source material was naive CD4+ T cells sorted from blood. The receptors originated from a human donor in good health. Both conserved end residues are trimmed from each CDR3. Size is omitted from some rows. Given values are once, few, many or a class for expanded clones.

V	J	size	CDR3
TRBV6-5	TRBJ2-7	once	AISPGLYHEQY
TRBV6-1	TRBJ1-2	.	ASSAPSAGGYGYT
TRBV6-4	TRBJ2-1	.	ASSSSGDYNEQF
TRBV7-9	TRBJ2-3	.	ASRPWGDPTDTQY
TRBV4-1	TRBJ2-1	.	ASSQPTSGRGNEQF
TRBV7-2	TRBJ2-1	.	ASRAGVNEQF
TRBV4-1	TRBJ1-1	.	ASSHLGRRDTEAF
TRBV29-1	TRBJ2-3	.	SVEGQGRTQY
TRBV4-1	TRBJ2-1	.	ASSPGRTANEQF
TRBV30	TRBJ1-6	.	AWSVQAEGNSPLH
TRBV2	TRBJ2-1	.	ASSLAGPTEQF
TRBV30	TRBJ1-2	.	AWGQGANYGYT
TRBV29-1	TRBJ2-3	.	SVGTGRKDTQY
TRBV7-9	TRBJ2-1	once	ASRGKSSYNEQF
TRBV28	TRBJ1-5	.	ASSQRLNSNQPQH
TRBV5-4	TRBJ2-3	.	ASSLAGGTTADTQY
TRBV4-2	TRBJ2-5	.	ASSQDDIRETQY
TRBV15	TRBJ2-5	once	ATSRDPKGAGKTQY
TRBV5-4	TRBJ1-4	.	ASSLQRGVNEKLF
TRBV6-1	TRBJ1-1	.	ASSEMVEAF
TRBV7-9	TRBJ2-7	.	ASSSAYEQY
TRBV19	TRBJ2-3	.	ASSIEDTQY
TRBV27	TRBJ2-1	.	ASKLGLGGYNEQF
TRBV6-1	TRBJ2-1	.	ASIRGTERNEQF
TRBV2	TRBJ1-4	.	ASSAPPGQGPLGEKLF
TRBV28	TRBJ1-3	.	ASSPSGQVVTGNTIY
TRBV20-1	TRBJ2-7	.	SVAGDYEQY
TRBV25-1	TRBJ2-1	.	ASSSSSSYNEQF
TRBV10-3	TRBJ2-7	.	AISLSKGRNEQY
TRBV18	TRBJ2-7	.	ASSRDASYEQY
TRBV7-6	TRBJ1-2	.	ASAGEFGGYT